These T cell receptor beta chains were read from a single sample in a study of blood T cell repertoires in COVID-19. Libraries were prepared by immunoSEQ multiplex PCR; TCRdb keeps only in-frame clonotypes and omits some of them. The sample records tens of thousands of clones, roughly 88% being singletons. The sequencing input was peripheral blood. The receptors shown here come from a woman of 80 years or more with active or convalescent COVID-19. CDR3s include the opening cysteine and the closing phenylalanine or tryptophan. A D gene is named only where the DNA matches it firmly. Some rows have no size entry. The others give once, few or many, or a class for an expanded clone.

d_call j_call v_call clone_size cdr3_aa cdr3_nt
TRBD1 TRBJ1-4 TRBV2 - CASREDRSGEKLFF TGTGCCAGCAGAGAGGACAGGTCGGGCGAAAAACTGTTTTTT
- TRBJ2-1 TRBV9 - CASSVDLGGVKFF TGTGCCAGCAGCGTAGATCTCGGCGGGGTAAAGTTCTTC
TRBD1 TRBJ2-6 TRBV9 - CASSVAGQAGANVLTF TGTGCCAGCAGCGTAGCCGGACAGGCTGGGGCCAACGTCCTGACTTTC
- TRBJ1-4 TRBV4-3 once CASSQEPGRSTNEKLFF TGCGCCAGCAGCCAAGAGCCGGGGAGATCAACTAATGAAAAACTGTTTTTT
TRBD2 TRBJ2-1 TRBV18 - CASSPRTGRYNEQFF TGTGCCAGCTCACCACGAACCGGGAGGTACAATGAGCAGTTCTTC
TRBD2 TRBJ2-7 TRBV30 - CAWSPPGGYEQYF TGTGCCTGGAGTCCACCGGGGGGCTACGAGCAGTACTTC
- TRBJ2-2 TRBV25-1 - CASSSPGGLWGHTGELFF TGTGCCAGCAGTTCCCCCGGCGGGCTCTGGGGTCACACCGGGGAGCTGTTTTTT
- TRBJ1-3 TRBV9 - CASSVAPLAGARGNTIYF TGTGCCAGCAGCGTAGCTCCTTTGGCAGGGGCAAGAGGAAACACCATATATTTT
TRBD1 TRBJ1-1 TRBV18 - CASSNRGLGAFF TGTGCCAGCTCAAACAGGGGTCTGGGAGCTTTCTTT
TRBD2 TRBJ2-3 TRBV5-1 - CASHSGRASTDTQYF TGCGCCAGCCATAGCGGGAGGGCTAGCACAGATACGCAGTATTTT
- TRBJ2-5 TRBV7-2 - CASSFSSQGGETQYF TGTGCCAGCAGCTTCTCGAGCCAGGGGGGTGAGACCCAGTACTTC
- TRBJ1-2 TRBV5-1 - CASSIGRASGGYTF TGCGCCAGCAGCATCGGAAGGGCCTCGGGGGGCTACACCTTC
TRBD1 TRBJ1-2 TRBV19 - CASSIAGTGDYGYTF TGTGCCAGTAGTATCGCCGGGACAGGGGACTATGGCTACACCTTC
TRBD1 TRBJ2-7 TRBV5-6 - CASSLIRTGREQYF TGTGCCAGCAGCCTAATTAGGACAGGGAGGGAGCAGTACTTC
TRBD1 TRBJ2-7 TRBV25-1 - CASSTQGVAYEQYF TGTGCCAGCAGCACACAGGGGGTGGCCTACGAGCAGTACTTC
- TRBJ1-1 TRBV30 - CAWSRGGQPNTEAFF TGTGCCTGGAGTCGCGGTGGACAGCCGAACACTGAAGCTTTCTTT
- TRBJ1-2 TRBV27 - CASSLYQGNYGYTF TGTGCCAGCAGTTTATACCAGGGGAACTATGGCTACACCTTC
TRBD1 TRBJ2-7 TRBV24-1 - CATSDHRGNSYEQYF TGTGCCACCAGTGATCACAGGGGTAACTCCTACGAGCAGTACTTC
- TRBJ2-1 TRBV12-2 - CASRIDATGLLYNEQFF TGTGCAAGTCGCATAGACGCCACGGGACTGCTCTACAATGAGCAGTTCTTC
- TRBJ1-3 TRBV10-3 few CAIAPGYGNTIYF TGTGCCATTGCACCAGGGTATGGAAACACCATATATTTT